This T cell receptor (beta chain) was obtained from a study of PD-1 blockade in classical Hodgkin lymphoma. Study-wide results and limits: Excluded were patients who started nivolumab under 1 year after ASCT, a group that had lower diversity. Baseline diversity in complete responders resembled that of newly diagnosed patients. Lower baseline TCR diversity was reported for newly diagnosed patients than for healthy donors.

Assay: immunoSEQ multiplex PCR; the TCRdb copy retains only in-frame clones and omits some. Of 10,000 to 15,000 clones detected, roughly 80% appear once; the ten largest clones hold more than 0.85%. Regarding time point: cycle 4 day 1 (C4D1), after more than five weeks of nivolumab. No patient escaped relapse after autologous stem cell transplantation, and brentuximab vedotin exposure varied. Negative magnetic selection isolated CD4+ T cells from thawed PBMCs. In the case of this clone: Its target is unknown.

Germline V CDR1 and CDR2: SQVTM, ANQGSEA. CDR3 length: 14 residues. Trimming left V 6 bases short and J 5 bases short, with 16 bases between. This clonotype was obtained from a human donor with classical Hodgkin lymphoma. The chain joins TRBV29-1 to TRBJ1-4, with D possibly being TRBD1 (5 bases). The sequenced sample was CD4+ T cells from blood, obtained before the fourth cycle of nivolumab. The chain's CDR3 is CSVRFGTENEKLFF. The CDR3 DNA is TGCAGCGTAAGGTTTGGGACTGAAAATGAAAAACTGTTTTTT.